This TCR beta chain was identified in a study of identical twins. This CDR3 region has 12 residues. The V and J ends lost 3 bases and 4 bases respectively, with 6 bases between them. Germline-derived CDR1 and CDR2 are SGHDT and YYEEEE. This clonotype has just a few counts. Template switching added a universal primer site, and cDNA bore unique molecular identifiers. MiXCR, run by TCRdb on the 5' RACE reads, gives a single entry per CDR3 protein. This table holds around 550,000 distinct CDR3 sequences, nearly 15% found once. These data were likewise used in another study, on yellow fever vaccine responses in identical twins.

This receptor was identified in a woman aged 18-29 years in good health. The sequenced material came from CD4+ T cells sorted from blood. The V and J genes are TRBV5-6 and TRBJ2-3; D gene ambiguous. CDR3 residues: CASSYNADTQYF. CDR3 in DNA: TGTGCCAGCAGCTATAACGCAGATACGCAGTATTTT.